This T cell receptor (beta chain) was sequenced in a study of shared clonotypes between healthy human individuals. Positive CCR7 selection of CD45RO-negative cells yielded the naive CD8 cells, and terminally differentiated effector memory CD45RA+ cells were excluded. Produced via immunoSEQ multiplex PCR; TCRdb's table is partial and in-frame only. This table holds roughly 2.1 million clones, just over 90% found once. V gave up 0 bases and J gave up 5 bases; unmatched junction bases: 6. The germline gives CDR1 SGHTA, CDR2 FQGTGA. The CDR3 has 17 residues. The chain joins TRBV7-3 to TRBJ2-2; TRBD2 matches at 10 bases. This clonotype originated in a man aged 18 to 35 in good health. Some clones in this sample may be carry-over from other donors' samples. Sequencing was carried out using naive CD8+ T cells from PBMCs. This CDR3 is CASSLTSGRARTGELFF. In DNA form, the CDR3 reads TGTGCCAGCAGCTTAACAAGCGGGAGGGCCCGGACCGGGGAGCTGTTTTTT. Using reference TRBV7-3 and TRBJ2-2 for the parts outside the CDR3, the full variable domain is GAGVSQTPSNKVTEKGKYVELRCDPISGHTALYWYRQSLGQGPEFLIYFQGTGAADDSGLPNDRFFAVRPEGSVSTLKIQRTERGDSAVYLCASSLTSGRARTGELFFGEGSRLTVL.